This T cell receptor beta chain derives from a study of CD8+ T cells in alopecia areata. General study points: Researchers reported that TCR sharing among patients proved less clear than in mice, possibly HLA-linked. The study found higher clonality in lesional than normal scalp, especially in alopecia totalis/universalis.

RNA, once extracted, was reverse transcribed into cDNA for use as the sequencing template. Clones were read by immunoSEQ multiplex PCR, and TCRdb kept only the in-frame ones, dropping some. The table shows 120,000 to 150,000 clones, with more than 55% occurring only once. As regards this clone: What it binds is not known.

The origin of this receptor is a human donor in good health. Sequenced: CD8+ T cells sorted from blood.

CDR3 in DNA: TGTGCCAGCAGCGTATCTGGTACACCGGCCGCCGGGGAGCTGTTTTTT. It yields the protein CASSVSGTPAAGELFF. V is TRBV9 and J is TRBJ2-2, with no clear D. Germline V CDR1 and CDR2: SGDLS, YYNGEE. This CDR3 spans 16 amino acids. The V gene lost 1 base and the J gene lost 6 bases, with 16 bases spanning the gap.